This T cell receptor beta chain was retrieved from a study of T-cell reconstitution after alpha-beta-depleted transplantation in children. In the case of this clonotype: Its cognate antigen is unknown.

TCRbeta library construction was performed incorporating unique molecular identifiers. Each CDR3 protein is one row after TCRdb ran MiXCR on the PCR reads. The data contain around 500,000 distinct CDR3 sequences, roughly 23% of them singletons. Points from the study as a whole: Expanded graft clones numbering several hundred reportedly gave rise to alpha-beta T cells about two months after transplant.

This CDR3 contains 13 residues. V gave up 0 bases and J gave up 6 bases, with 8 bases separating them. From germline, CDR1 is LGHNA and CDR2 YNFKEQ. The sequencing used PBMCs, mostly from graft donor cells, collected 360 days after TCRalphabeta/CD19-depleted stem cell transplant. The rearrangement uses TRBV4-2 and TRBJ1-1; D is undetermined. The TCR originated in a boy younger than two who had a stem cell transplant for acute myeloid leukemia, so the T cells may come from the graft donor. As DNA, the CDR3 is TGTGCCAGCAGCCAAGATCACGCAGCTGAAGCTTTCTTT. Amino acids: CASSQDHAAEAFF.